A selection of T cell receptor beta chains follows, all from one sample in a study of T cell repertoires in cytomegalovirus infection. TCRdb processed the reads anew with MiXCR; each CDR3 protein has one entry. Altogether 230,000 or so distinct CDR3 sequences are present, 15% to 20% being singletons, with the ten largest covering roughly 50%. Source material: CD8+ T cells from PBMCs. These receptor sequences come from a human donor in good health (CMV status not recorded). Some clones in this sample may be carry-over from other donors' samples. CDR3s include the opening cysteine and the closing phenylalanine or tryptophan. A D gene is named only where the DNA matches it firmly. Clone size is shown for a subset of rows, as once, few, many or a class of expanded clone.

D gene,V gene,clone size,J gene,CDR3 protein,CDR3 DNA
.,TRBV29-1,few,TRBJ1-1,CSVVEGGAATEAFF,TGCAGCGTTGTGGAGGGGGGGGCCGCCACTGAAGCTTTCTTT
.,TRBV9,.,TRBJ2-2,CASSVAKNTGELFF,TGTGCCAGCAGCGTAGCTAAGAACACCGGGGAGCTGTTTTTT
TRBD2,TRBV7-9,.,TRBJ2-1,CASNPAGGTSGEILDEQFF,TGTGCCAGCAACCCCGCCGGTGGGACTAGCGGGGAGATCCTTGATGAGCAGTTCTTC
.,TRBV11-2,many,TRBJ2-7,CASWGGWEQYF,TGTGCCAGCTGGGGCGGATGGGAGCAGTACTTC
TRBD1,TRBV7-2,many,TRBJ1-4,CASSLALIGRGVTNEKLFF,TGTGCCAGCAGCTTAGCGCTAATTGGCAGGGGGGTGACTAATGAAAAACTGTTTTTT
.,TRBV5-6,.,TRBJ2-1,CASSPGTLDNEQFF,TGTGCCAGCAGCCCCGGGACATTGGACAATGAGCAGTTCTTC
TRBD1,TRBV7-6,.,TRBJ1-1,CASSSGTAFTGEAFF,TGTGCCAGCAGCTCCGGGACAGCCTTCACCGGTGAAGCTTTCTTT
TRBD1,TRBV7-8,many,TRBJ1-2,CASSTWDRNNYGYTF,TGTGCCAGCAGCACTTGGGACAGGAACAACTATGGCTACACCTTC
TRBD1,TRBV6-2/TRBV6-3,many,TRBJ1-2,CASSYSGQGVGYGYTF,TGTGCCAGCAGTTACAGTGGACAGGGGGTCGGCTATGGCTACACCTTC
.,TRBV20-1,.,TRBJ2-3,CSAYRGASLTDTQYF,TGCAGTGCTTACCGGGGGGCTAGCCTCACAGATACGCAGTATTTT
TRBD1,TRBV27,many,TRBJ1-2,CASSLDRGQAYGYTF,TGTGCCAGCAGTTTAGACAGGGGGCAGGCCTATGGCTACACCTTC
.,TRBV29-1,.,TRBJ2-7,CSVLTANSYEQYF,TGCAGCGTCCTGACGGCCAACTCCTACGAGCAGTACTTC
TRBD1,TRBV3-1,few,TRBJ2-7,CASSQVWDSSYEQYF,TGTGCCAGCAGCCAAGTGTGGGACAGCTCCTACGAGCAGTACTTC
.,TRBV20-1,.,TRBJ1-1,CSARRRQREAFF,TGCAGTGCTAGACGAAGACAGCGTGAAGCTTTCTTT
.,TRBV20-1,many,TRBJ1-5,CSATRGGLVGYQPQHF,TGCAGTGCTACGCGAGGCGGGCTGGTGGGGTATCAGCCCCAGCATTTT
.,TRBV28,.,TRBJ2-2,CASSLFLGGKNTGELFF,TGTGCCAGCAGTTTATTTTTAGGGGGGAAGAACACCGGGGAGCTGTTTTTT
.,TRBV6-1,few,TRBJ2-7,CASRNVGARNYEQYF,TGTGCCAGCAGGAATGTGGGGGCCAGGAACTACGAGCAGTACTTC
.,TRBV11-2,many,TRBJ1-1,CASSLILNTEAFF,TGTGCCAGCAGCCTTATCCTGAACACTGAAGCTTTCTTT
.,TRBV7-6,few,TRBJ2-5,CASSHSVGPQETQYF,TGTGCTAGCAGCCACTCAGTGGGGCCCCAAGAGACCCAGTACTTC
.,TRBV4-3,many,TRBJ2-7,CASSQDSGYEQYF,TGCGCCAGCAGCCAAGATTCGGGATACGAGCAGTACTTC
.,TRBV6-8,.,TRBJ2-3,CASSYSRWGDTQYF,TGTGCCAGCAGTTACTCGAGATGGGGGGATACGCAGTATTTT
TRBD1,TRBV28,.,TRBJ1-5,CASSSTGTGGQPQHF,TGTGCCAGCAGTAGTACCGGGACAGGGGGTCAGCCCCAGCATTTT
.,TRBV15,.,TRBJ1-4,CATSRSGVGEKLFF,TGTGCCACCAGCAGATCAGGGGTAGGCGAAAAACTGTTTTTT
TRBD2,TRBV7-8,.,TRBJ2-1,CASSGTFWLAGVLDYNEQFF,TGTGCCAGCAGCGGCACCTTTTGGCTAGCGGGGGTCCTCGACTACAATGAGCAGTTCTTC
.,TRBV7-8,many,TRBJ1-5,CASSLDWGNNQPQHF,TGTGCCAGCAGCTTAGATTGGGGCAACAATCAGCCCCAGCATTTT
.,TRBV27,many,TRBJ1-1,CASSFSGLSDTEAFF,TGTGCCAGCAGTTTCTCGGGTCTATCGGACACTGAAGCTTTCTTT
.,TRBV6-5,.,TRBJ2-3,CASSYWGSGPSTDTQYF,TGTGCCAGCAGTTACTGGGGTAGCGGCCCGAGCACAGATACGCAGTATTTT
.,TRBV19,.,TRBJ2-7,CATTLSGQIPYEQYF,TGTGCCACTACCCTCTCCGGACAGATCCCCTACGAGCAGTACTTC
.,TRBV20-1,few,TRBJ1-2,CSARLGLPGYTF,TGCAGTGCTAGATTGGGGCTGCCAGGCTACACCTTC
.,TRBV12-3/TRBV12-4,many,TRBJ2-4,CASSLDREFIAKNIQYF,TGTGCCAGCAGTTTAGATCGAGAATTTATAGCCAAAAACATTCAGTACTTC
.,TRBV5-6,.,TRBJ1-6,CASSFSGYDSPLHF,TGTGCCAGCAGCTTTTCAGGGTATGATTCACCCCTCCACTTT
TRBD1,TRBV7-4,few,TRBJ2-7,CASSSRTGIGISYEQYF,TGTGCCAGCAGCTCACGGACAGGGATCGGAATCTCCTACGAGCAGTACTTC
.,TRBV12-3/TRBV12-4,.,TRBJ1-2,CASSDTPMGYTF,TGTGCCAGCAGTGACACTCCCATGGGCTACACCTTC
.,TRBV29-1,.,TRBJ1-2,CSVVLGDALYGYTF,TGCAGCGTTGTCCTGGGAGACGCTTTATATGGCTACACCTTC
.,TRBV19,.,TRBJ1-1,CASSIDGSNTEAFF,TGTGCCAGTAGTATAGATGGGTCGAACACTGAAGCTTTCTTT
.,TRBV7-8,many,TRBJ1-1,CARTYIGGTEAFF,TGTGCCAGGACCTATATAGGGGGCACTGAAGCTTTCTTT
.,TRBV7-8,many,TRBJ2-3,CASSPPSYTDTQYF,TGTGCCAGCAGCCCCCCCTCATACACAGATACGCAGTATTTT
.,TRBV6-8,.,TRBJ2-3,CASSYSFSGAETDTQYF,TGTGCCAGCAGTTACTCTTTTTCGGGGGCTGAGACAGATACGCAGTATTTT
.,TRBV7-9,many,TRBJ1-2,CASSLVGTEAYTF,TGTGCCAGCAGCTTGGTTGGGACGGAGGCTTACACCTTC
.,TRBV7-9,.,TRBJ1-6,CASSETASYNSPLHF,TGTGCCAGCAGCGAAACGGCCTCCTATAATTCACCCCTCCACTTT
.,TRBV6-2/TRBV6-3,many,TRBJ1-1,CASTSGLMNTEAFF,TGTGCCAGCACTAGCGGGCTCATGAACACTGAAGCTTTCTTT